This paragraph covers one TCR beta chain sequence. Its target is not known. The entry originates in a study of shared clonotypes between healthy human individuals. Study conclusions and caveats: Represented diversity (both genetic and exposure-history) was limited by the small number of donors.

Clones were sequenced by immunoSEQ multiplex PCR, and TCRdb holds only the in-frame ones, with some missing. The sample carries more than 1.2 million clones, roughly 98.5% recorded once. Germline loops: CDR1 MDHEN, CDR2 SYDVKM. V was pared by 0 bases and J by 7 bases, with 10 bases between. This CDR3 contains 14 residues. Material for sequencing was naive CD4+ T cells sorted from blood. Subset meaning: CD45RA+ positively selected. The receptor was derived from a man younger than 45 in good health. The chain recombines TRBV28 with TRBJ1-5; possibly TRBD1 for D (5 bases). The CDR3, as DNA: TGTGCCAGCAGTTTATGGGGGACGGGCCAGCCCCAGCATTTT. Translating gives CASSLWGTGQPQHF.